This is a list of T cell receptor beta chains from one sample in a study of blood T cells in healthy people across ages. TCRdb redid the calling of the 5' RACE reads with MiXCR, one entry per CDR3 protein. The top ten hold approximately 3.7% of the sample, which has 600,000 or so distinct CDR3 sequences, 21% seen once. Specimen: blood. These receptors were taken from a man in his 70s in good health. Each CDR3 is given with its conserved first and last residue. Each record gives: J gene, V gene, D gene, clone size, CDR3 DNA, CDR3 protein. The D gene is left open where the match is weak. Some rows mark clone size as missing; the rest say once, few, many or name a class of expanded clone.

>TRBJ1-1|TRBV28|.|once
TGTGCCAGCAGTCAGCTTCGTACCGCGTCTGAAGCTTTCTTT
CASSQLRTASEAFF
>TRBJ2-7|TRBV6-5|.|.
TGTGCCAGCAGTTGGACTCAGGAGGGGCGCGAGCAGTACTTC
CASSWTQEGREQYF
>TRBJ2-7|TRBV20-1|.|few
TGCAGTGCTAGAGGGAAAAGGGGGGGCTCCTACGAGCAGTACTTC
CSARGKRGGSYEQYF
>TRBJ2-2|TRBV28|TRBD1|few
TGTGCCAGCAGTTTGGGGACAGGGGGCATCACCGGGGAGCTGTTTTTT
CASSLGTGGITGELFF
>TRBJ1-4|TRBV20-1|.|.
TGCAGTGCTGGGAAAGGGGAAAAACTGTTTTTT
CSAGKGEKLFF
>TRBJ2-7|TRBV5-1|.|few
TGCGCCAGCAGTAAGGGTACAGGTGGTGGCGAGCAGTACTTC
CASSKGTGGGEQYF
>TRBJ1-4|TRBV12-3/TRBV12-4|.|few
TGTGCCAGCAGCCAGAGCACAGGGCGTAATGAAAAACTGTTTTTT
CASSQSTGRNEKLFF
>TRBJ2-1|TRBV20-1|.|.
TGCAGTGCCAGCGACCCCGATGAGCAGTTCTTC
CSASDPDEQFF
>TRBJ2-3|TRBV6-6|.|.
TGTGCCAGCATTGACCCCCCTCACACAGATACGCAGTATTTT
CASIDPPHTDTQYF
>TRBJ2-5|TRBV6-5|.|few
TGTGCCAGCAGTTACTCGACCCTGGGAGAGACCCAGTACTTC
CASSYSTLGETQYF
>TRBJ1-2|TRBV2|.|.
TGTGCCTCGGACGAGGGTCTTAACTATGGCTACACCTTC
CASDEGLNYGYTF
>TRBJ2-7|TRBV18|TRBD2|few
TGTGCCAGCTCACCGAACGACGGGGGGGGCTCCTACGAGCAGTACTTC
CASSPNDGGGSYEQYF
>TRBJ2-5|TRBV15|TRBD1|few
TGTGCCACCAGCAGAGATGAGACAGGGCAAGAGACCCAGTACTTC
CATSRDETGQETQYF
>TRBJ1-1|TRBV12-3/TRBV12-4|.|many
TGTGCCAGCAGTTTTTCGGGGGCTGAAGCTTTCTTT
CASSFSGAEAFF